The clone carrying this T cell receptor (beta chain) has at least ten counts. Its antigen is not known. Researchers isolated at least 6.5 million PBMCs per sample. The germline V gene encodes CDR1 MNHEY and CDR2 SVGAGI. The CDR3 runs 14 residues. The V and J ends lost 6 bases and 4 bases respectively, with 16 bases between them. The use of a sample-barcoded 5' primer and a J-beta primer mix characterized a second PCR of about 7 to 12 cycles. Every molecule of cDNA carried a tag from a template-switch adaptor with 12 random nucleotides. TCRdb recomputed calls from the 5' RACE reads with MiXCR, one row per CDR3 protein. The sample has approximately 960,000 distinct CDR3 sequences, under 35% seen once; the top ten hold approximately 10%. The entry originates in a study of blood T cells in healthy people across ages. Points from the study as a whole: TCR beta diversity tracked closely with naive T cell percentage.

The same specimen was also included in a second study, on T cells of mothers and their children.

This clonotype was sampled from a woman aged 40 to 55 in good health. Sample: blood. The J gene is TRBJ2-7, the V gene TRBV6-5; D not resolved. CDR3 sequence: CASSPGSSLYEQYF. The CDR3 nucleotides are TGTGCCAGCAGCCCCGGTTCCTCCCTTTACGAGCAGTACTTC.